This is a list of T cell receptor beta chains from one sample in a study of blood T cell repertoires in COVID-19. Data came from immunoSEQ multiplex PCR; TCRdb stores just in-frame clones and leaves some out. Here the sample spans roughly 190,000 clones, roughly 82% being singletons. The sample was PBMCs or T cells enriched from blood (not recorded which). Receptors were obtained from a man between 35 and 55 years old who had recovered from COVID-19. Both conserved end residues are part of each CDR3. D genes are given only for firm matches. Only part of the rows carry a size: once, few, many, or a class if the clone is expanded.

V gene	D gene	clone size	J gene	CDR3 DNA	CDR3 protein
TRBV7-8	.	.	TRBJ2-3	TGTGCCAGCAGCTTAGTCAGTCCGGGGTCAGATACGCAGTATTTT	CASSLVSPGSDTQYF
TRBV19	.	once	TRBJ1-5	TGTGCCAGTAGTGCCAGGGGAGATCAGCCCCAGCATTTT	CASSARGDQPQHF
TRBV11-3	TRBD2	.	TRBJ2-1	TGTGCCAGCAGCTTAGGACGGGGGGGGAGTGATGAGCAGTTCTTC	CASSLGRGGSDEQFF
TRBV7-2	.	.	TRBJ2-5	TGTGCCAGCAGCTTATTAGGGGTAGGCATAGAGACCCAGTACTTC	CASSLLGVGIETQYF
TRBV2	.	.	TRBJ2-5	TGTGCCAGCAGTTGGAGCAGCGGCTGGGAAGAGACCCAGTACTTC	CASSWSSGWEETQYF
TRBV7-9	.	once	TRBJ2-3	TGTGCCAGCAGCTTACGGCCTAGCGCCAACACAGATACGCAGTATTTT	CASSLRPSANTDTQYF
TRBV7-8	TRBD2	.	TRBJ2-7	TGTGCCAGCAGCTTATACATTCGGGGGGGGACACCCTACGAGCAGTACTTC	CASSLYIRGGTPYEQYF
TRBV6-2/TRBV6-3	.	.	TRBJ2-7	TGTGCCAGCAGCCAACAGGGTTTCTACGAGCAGTACTTC	CASSQQGFYEQYF
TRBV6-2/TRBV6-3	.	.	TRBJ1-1	TGTGCCAGCAGTTACTCCTCGGACAGAACAGAAGCTTTCTTT	CASSYSSDRTEAFF
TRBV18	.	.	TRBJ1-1	TGTGCCAGCTCACCGACAGACATGAACACTGAAGCTTTCTTT	CASSPTDMNTEAFF
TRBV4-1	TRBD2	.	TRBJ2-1	TGCGCCAGCAGCCCATTGGAGACGACTAGCGGCTTATTGAGCTCCTACAATGAGCAGTTCTTC	CASSPLETTSGLLSSYNEQFF
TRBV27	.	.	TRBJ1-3	TGTGCCAGCAGTTTAGGAGGGGGAAACACCATATATTTT	CASSLGGGNTIYF
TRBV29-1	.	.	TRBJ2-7	TGCAGCGTTGAGGGGCTGAGCTCCTACGAGCAGTACTTC	CSVEGLSSYEQYF
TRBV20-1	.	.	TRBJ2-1	TGCAGTGCTAGAGACCCGGAGCAGTTCTTC	CSARDPEQFF
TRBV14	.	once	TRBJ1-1	TGTGCCAGCAGCGTACACAGAGACACTGAAGCTTTCTTT	CASSVHRDTEAFF
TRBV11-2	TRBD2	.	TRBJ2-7	TGTGCCAGCAGCTCTCGTAGCGGGACACGATTCTACGAGCAGTACTTC	CASSSRSGTRFYEQYF
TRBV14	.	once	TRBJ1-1	TGTGCCAGCAGTCCGGACTTAAACACTGAAGCTTTCTTT	CASSPDLNTEAFF